This TCR beta chain was found in a study of OX40 agonist ivuxolimab in advanced cancers. Germline V gives CDR1 MNHEY, CDR2 SMNVEV (reference sequence). This CDR3 is built from 13 residues. The V and J ends lost 6 bases and 4 bases, in that order; junction bases with no gene match: 5. This clone was seen just once. The antigen is not known. The table came from immunoSEQ multiplex PCR; TCRdb's copy has only in-frame clones and leaves some out. In the table there are 35,000 to 40,000 clones, around 90% of which are singletons. Notes on the study in general: Also present in some nonresponders was a low level of normalized T-cell clonal expansion.

The material was CD4+ or CD8+ T cells sorted from blood, obtained in a trial of the OX40 agonist ivuxolimab. This TCR came from an adult with an advanced solid tumor such as melanoma, head and neck, liver or kidney cancer. This chain connects TRBV27 to TRBJ1-1; 7 nucleotides line up with TRBD1. CDR3 in DNA: TGTGCCAGCAGGCAGGGACAGACCACTGAAGCTTTCTTT. This encodes CASRQGQTTEAFF.